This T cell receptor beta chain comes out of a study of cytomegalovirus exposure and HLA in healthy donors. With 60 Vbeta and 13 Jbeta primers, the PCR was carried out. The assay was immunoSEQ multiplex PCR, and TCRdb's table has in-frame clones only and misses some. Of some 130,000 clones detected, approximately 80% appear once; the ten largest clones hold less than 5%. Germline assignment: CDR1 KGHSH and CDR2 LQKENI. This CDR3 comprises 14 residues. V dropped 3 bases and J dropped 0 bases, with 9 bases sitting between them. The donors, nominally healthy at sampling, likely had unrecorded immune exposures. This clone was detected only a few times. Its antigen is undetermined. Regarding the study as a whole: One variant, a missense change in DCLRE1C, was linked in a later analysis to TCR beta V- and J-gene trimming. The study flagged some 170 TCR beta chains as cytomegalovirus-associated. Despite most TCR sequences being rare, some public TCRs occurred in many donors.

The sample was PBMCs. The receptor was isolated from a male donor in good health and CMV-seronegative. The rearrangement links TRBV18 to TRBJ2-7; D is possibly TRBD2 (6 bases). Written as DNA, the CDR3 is TGTGCCAGCTCACCCCGGGGGAACTCCTACGAGCAGTACTTC. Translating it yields CASSPRGNSYEQYF. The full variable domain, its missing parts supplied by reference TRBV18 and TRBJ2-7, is NAGVMQNPRHLVRRRGQEARLRCSPMKGHSHVYWYRQLPEEGLKFMVYLQKENIIDESGMPKERFSAEFPKEGPSILRIQQVVRGDSAAYFCASSPRGNSYEQYFGPGTRLTVT.